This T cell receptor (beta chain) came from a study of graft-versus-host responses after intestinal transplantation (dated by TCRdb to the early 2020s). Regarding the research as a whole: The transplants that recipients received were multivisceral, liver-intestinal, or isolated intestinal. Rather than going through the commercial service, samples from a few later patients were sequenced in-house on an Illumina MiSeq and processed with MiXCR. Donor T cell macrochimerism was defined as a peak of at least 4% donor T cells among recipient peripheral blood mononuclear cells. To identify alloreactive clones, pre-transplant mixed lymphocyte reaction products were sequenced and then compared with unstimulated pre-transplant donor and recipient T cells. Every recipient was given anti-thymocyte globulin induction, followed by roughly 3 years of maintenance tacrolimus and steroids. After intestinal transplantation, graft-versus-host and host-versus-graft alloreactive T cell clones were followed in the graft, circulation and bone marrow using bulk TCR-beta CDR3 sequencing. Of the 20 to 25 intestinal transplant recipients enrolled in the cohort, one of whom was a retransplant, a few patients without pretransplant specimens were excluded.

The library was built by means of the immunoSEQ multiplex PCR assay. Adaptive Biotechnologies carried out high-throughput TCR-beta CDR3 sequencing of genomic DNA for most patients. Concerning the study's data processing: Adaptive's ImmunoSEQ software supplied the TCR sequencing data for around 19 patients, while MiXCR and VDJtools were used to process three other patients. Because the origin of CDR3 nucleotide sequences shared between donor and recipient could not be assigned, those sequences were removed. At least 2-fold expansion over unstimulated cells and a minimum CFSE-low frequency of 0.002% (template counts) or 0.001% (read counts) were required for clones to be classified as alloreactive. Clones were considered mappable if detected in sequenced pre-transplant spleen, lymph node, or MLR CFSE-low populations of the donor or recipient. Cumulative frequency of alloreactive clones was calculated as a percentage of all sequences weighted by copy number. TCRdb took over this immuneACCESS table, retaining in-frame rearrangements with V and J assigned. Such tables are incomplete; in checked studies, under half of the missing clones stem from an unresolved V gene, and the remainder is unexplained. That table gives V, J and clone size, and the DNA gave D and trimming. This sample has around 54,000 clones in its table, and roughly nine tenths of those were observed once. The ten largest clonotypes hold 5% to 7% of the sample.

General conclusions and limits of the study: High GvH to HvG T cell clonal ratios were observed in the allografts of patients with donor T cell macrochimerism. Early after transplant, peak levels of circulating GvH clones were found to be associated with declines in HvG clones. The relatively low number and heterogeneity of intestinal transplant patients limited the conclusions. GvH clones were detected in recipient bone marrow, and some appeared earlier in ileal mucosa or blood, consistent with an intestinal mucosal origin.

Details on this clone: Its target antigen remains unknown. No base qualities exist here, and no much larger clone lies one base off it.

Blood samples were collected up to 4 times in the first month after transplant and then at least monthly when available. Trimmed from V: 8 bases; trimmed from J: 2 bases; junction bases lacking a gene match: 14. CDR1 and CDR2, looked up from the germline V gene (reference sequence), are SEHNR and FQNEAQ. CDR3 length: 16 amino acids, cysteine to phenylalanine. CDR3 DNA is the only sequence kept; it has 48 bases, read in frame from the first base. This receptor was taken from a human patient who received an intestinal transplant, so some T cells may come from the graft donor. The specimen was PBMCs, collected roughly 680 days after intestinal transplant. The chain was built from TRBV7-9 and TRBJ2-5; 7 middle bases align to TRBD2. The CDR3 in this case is CASAVRASGTQETQYF. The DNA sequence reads TGTGCCAGCGCCGTGAGGGCTAGCGGCACGCAAGAGACCCAGTACTTC.